These 15 T cell receptor beta chains came from one sample sequenced in a study of T cells expressing NK-cell markers. TCRdb reprocessed the 5' RACE reads, with one entry per CDR3 protein and no DNA. This repertoire includes hundreds of thousands of distinct CDR3 sequences. Sample: blood T cells: a sorted CD56 or NKG2C T cell subset, CD4+ or CD8+ T cells, or bulk PBMC T cells (not recorded which). These receptor sequences come from a woman aged 18 to 69 in good health.

This sequence joins TRBV12-3 or TRBV12-4 and TRBJ1-2; lacking DNA, the TRBD1 call made by TCRdb goes unchecked. CDR3 length: 15 amino acids. This CDR3 is CASSLTGQGIYGYTF.

V is TRBV6-1 and J is TRBJ2-1; TCRdb's D call of TRBD2 is untestable without DNA. The CDR3 spans 15 residues. Germline V gene sequence: CDR1 MNHNS, CDR2 SASEGT. This CDR3 is CASRPLQGYNNEQFF.

J is TRBJ2-2 and V is TRBV19; there is no DNA to check the TCRdb D call of TRBD2. From germline, CDR1 is LNHDA and CDR2 SQIVND (reference sequence). The CDR3 extends over 13 amino acids. This CDR3 is CASMRGGTGELFF.

The chain employs TRBV9 and TRBJ2-3; TCRdb outputs TRBD1, but without DNA this stays unchecked. CDR1 and CDR2 from the germline V gene are SGDLS and YYNGEE. This CDR3 has 16 amino acids. The CDR3 protein is CASSVAAGKNLDTQYF. Full variable domain (missing parts from reference TRBV9 and TRBJ2-3): DSGVTQTPKHLITATGQRVTLRCSPRSGDLSVYWYQQSLDQGLQFLIQYYNGEERAKGNILERFSAQQFPDLHSELNLSSLELGDSALYFCASSVAAGKNLDTQYFGPGTRLTVL.

The J gene is TRBJ1-1, the V gene TRBV10-2. Germline V lookup: CDR1 WSHSY, CDR2 SAAADI. This CDR3 contains 13 residues. The CDR3 here is CASSDGGRTEAFF.

This chain connects TRBV5-1 to TRBJ2-1; TCRdb's D gene call, TRBD2, goes unchecked for lack of DNA. CDR3 size: 14 residues. Germline V gene lookup returns CDR1 SGHRS and CDR2 YFSETQ. The CDR3 region is CASSDPGLWNEQFF.

The V gene is TRBV20-1, the J gene TRBJ2-7; TCRdb returns TRBD1, unconfirmable since there is no DNA. Germline V gene lookup returns CDR1 DFQATT and CDR2 SNEGSKA (reference sequence). The CDR3 is made up of 14 amino acids. The CDR3 loop reads CSARGQGKLYEQYF.

This chain uses TRBV7-2 with TRBJ1-5; the TCRdb D gene call, TRBD1, has no DNA to confirm it. CDR3 size: 12 residues. The V gene's germline CDR1 is SGHTA and CDR2 FQGNSA. This CDR3 reads CASSSGPQPQHF.

This rearrangement joins TRBV19 to TRBJ1-1; TCRdb outputs TRBD1, but without DNA this stays unchecked. Germline V CDR1 and CDR2: LNHDA, SQIVND (reference sequence). There are 14 residues in the CDR3. CDR3 residues: CASSRWDRHLEAFF. The whole variable domain, remainder taken from reference TRBV19 and TRBJ1-1, is DGGITQSPKYLFRKEGQNVTLSCEQNLNHDAMYWYRQDPGQGLRLIYYSQIVNDFQKGDIAEGYSVSREKKESFPLTVTSAQKNPTAFYLCASSRWDRHLEAFFGQGTRLTVV.

This CDR3 reads CASCTGTEEETQYF. V is TRBV10-3 and J is TRBJ2-5; TCRdb names TRBD1, which stays unverified in the absence of DNA. Germline-derived CDR1 and CDR2 are ENHRY and SYGVKD. The CDR3 is 14 amino acids.

The chain combines TRBV10-2 with TRBJ1-5; no DNA is available, so the TRBD1 call from TCRdb remains unchecked. Germline V gene sequence: CDR1 WSHSY, CDR2 SAAADI. There are 15 residues in the CDR3. The CDR3 here is CASSEPGQGRQPQHF.

The genes are TRBV6-1 and TRBJ2-5; TCRdb names TRBD1, which stays unverified in the absence of DNA. The CDR3 runs to 14 residues. CDR1 and CDR2 from the germline V gene are MNHNS and SASEGT. CDR3 region: CASGSQGGRETQYF.

The chain uses TRBV5-1 and TRBJ1-6. CDR1 and CDR2 from the germline V gene are SGHRS and YFSETQ. CDR3 size: 15 residues. The CDR3 loop reads CASSLDRGWDSPLHF. Filled out from reference TRBV5-1 and TRBJ1-6, the complete variable domain reads KAGVTQTPRYLIKTRGQQVTLSCSPISGHRSVSWYQQTPGQGLQFLFEYFSETQRNKGNFPGRFSGRQFSNSRSEMNVSTLELGDSALYLCASSLDRGWDSPLHFGNGTRLTVT.

The chain employs TRBV12-3 or TRBV12-4 and TRBJ1-6; TCRdb selects TRBD1, and the lack of DNA leaves this call unchecked. The CDR3 has 15 residues. The CDR3 spells CASSSTGVGSSPLHF.

V and J are TRBV20-1 and TRBJ2-4; TCRdb's assignment of TRBD2 cannot be checked, as there is no DNA. CDR1 DFQATT and CDR2 SNEGSKA come from the germline V gene (reference sequence). The CDR3 sequence is 14 residues long. The CDR3 sequence: CSAQTGRGQNIQYF.